This TCR beta chain derives from a study of blood T cell repertoires in COVID-19. As for the study in general: COVID-19 samples collected from the United States, Italy and Spain covered acute and convalescent phases.

The assay was immunoSEQ multiplex PCR, and TCRdb's table has in-frame clones only and misses some. The profile shows under 500,000 clones, 70% to 90% of them singletons. The sequenced sample consisted of PBMCs or T cells enriched from blood (not recorded which). This clonotype was obtained from a woman younger than 35 with acute COVID-19.

CDR3 amino acids: CASSIGQGRADGYTF. CDR3 nucleotide sequence: TGTGCCAGCAGCATTGGACAGGGAAGGGCCGATGGCTACACCTTC. The chain recombines TRBV9 with TRBJ1-2, with TRBD1 matching over 8 bases. Germline V lookup: CDR1 SGDLS, CDR2 YYNGEE. Trimming removed 4 bases from V and 6 bases from J; junction bases left unmatched: 11. The CDR3 loop spans 15 amino acids.